This entry lists 8 T cell receptor beta chains sequenced from one sample in a study of early T cells in non-severe SARS-CoV-2 infection. TCRdb re-called the 5' RACE reads with MiXCR, one entry per CDR3 protein. The sample has about 36,000 distinct CDR3 sequences, nearly 10% seen once. The source material was whole blood. These TCRs come from an adult who was a healthcare worker with PCR-confirmed SARS-CoV-2 infection or an uninfected control (not recorded which).

This clonotype was seen only a few times. The chain joins TRBV29-1 to TRBJ2-6, with D hard to call. The CDR3 totals 13 residues. Germline V lookup: CDR1 SQVTM, CDR2 ANQGSEA. The germline V and J ends were trimmed by 5 bases and 1 base, with 6 bases remaining between them. The CDR3 nucleotides are TGCAGCGTTACGGAATCTGGGGCCAACGTCCTGACTTTC. Its translation: CSVTESGANVLTF.

This clonotype was seen ten or more times. This sequence joins TRBV5-6 and TRBJ2-3; no clear D gene. V lost 2 bases and J lost 9, with 7 bases in between. The CDR3 consists of 11 residues. The germline V gene encodes CDR1 SGHDT and CDR2 YYEEEE. DNA for the CDR3: TGTGCCAGCAGCTTAACTGGGACGCAGTATTTT. Its translation is CASSLTGTQYF.

This clonotype was recorded a few times. The chain carries TRBV2 and TRBJ1-1; 7 bases match TRBD1. Losses at the gene ends were 8 bases for V and 2 bases for J; bases not matched to a gene: 8. CDR3 length: 14 residues. Germline V gene lookup returns CDR1 SNHLY and CDR2 FYNNEI. The CDR3 spells CASQPRDRNTEAFF. DNA for the CDR3: TGTGCCAGCCAGCCCCGGGACAGAAACACTGAAGCTTTCTTT.

This clonotype was recorded at least ten times. The chain links TRBV6-2 or TRBV6-3 to TRBJ2-2; D is perhaps TRBD1 (6 bases). Trimming cost V 6 bases and J 2 bases, with 13 bases left between them. CDR3 length equals 15 residues. Per the germline V gene, CDR1 is MNHEY and CDR2 is SVGEGT. The CDR3 is CASRQGGRNTGELFF. CDR3 DNA sequence: TGTGCCAGCAGACAAGGGGGTAGAAACACCGGGGAGCTGTTTTTT.

This clonotype was picked up many times. V gene TRBV10-3 combines with J gene TRBJ2-5, with D maybe TRBD1 (6 bases). V was pared by 11 bases and J by 3 bases, with 13 bases between. The CDR3 extends over 12 amino acids. From germline, CDR1 is ENHRY and CDR2 SYGVKD. The CDR3 reads CAAGQYEETQYF. CDR3 coding DNA: TGTGCCGCCGGACAGTATGAAGAGACCCAGTACTTC.

This rearrangement joins TRBV11-2 to TRBJ1-3; no clear D. CDR3 length: 15 amino acids. The germline gives CDR1 SGHAT, CDR2 FQNNGV. Deletions cut 5 bases from V and 0 bases from J, with 11 bases between. CDR3 sequence reads: CASSPGRISGNTIYF. The CDR3 bases are TGTGCCAGCAGCCCCGGACGGATCTCTGGAAACACCATATATTTT.

This clonotype was counted many times. The chain joins TRBV13 to TRBJ2-3; D ambiguous. V lost 0 bases and J lost 4, with 8 bases in between. The CDR3 spans 14 residues. Germline assignment: CDR1 PRHDT and CDR2 FYEKMQ (reference sequence). CDR3: CASSLGGFSDTQYF. The CDR3 coding sequence is TGTGCCAGCAGCTTAGGAGGGTTTTCAGATACGCAGTATTTT.

The chain uses TRBV28 and TRBJ1-3; D ambiguous. Germline-derived CDR1 and CDR2 are MDHEN and SYDVKM. Between the trimmed V and J ends, which lost 6 bases and 0 bases, there was a span of 18 bases. The CDR3 runs to 17 residues. The CDR3 region is CASRPQGRPSSGNTIYF. The CDR3 DNA sequence: TGTGCCAGCAGACCCCAAGGGAGACCAAGCTCTGGAAACACCATATATTTT.